This record looks at one T cell receptor beta chain sequence and its context. The antigen remains undetermined. Clones were read by immunoSEQ multiplex PCR, and TCRdb kept only the in-frame ones, dropping some. The table lists around 24,000 clones, roughly 90% of them singletons. This sample is drawn from a study of a mutant IDH1 vaccine in newly diagnosed glioma. Study-level findings and limits: Pseudoprogression seemingly bore no relation to changes in top peripheral T cell clonotypes.

From germline, CDR1 is KGHSH and CDR2 LQKENI. V was clipped by 4 bases and J by 3 bases; unmatched bases: 9. CDR3 length equals 16 residues. Time point here: baseline, week 1 (first vaccination visit). Described treatment: pre-vaccination baseline after standard-of-care therapy. The chain has TRBV18 and TRBJ2-1; TRBD2 aligns across 7 bases. The material was PBMCs, obtained from a glioma patient treated with radiotherapy, temozolomide or both. This clonotype originated in a man aged 25 to 40 with glioma. The CDR3: CASSLGRELIYNEQFF. CDR3 DNA: TGTGCCAGCTCACTGGGGCGGGAGCTGATCTACAATGAGCAGTTCTTC.